This TCR beta chain appears in the sequencing data of a study of coeliac disease. Across the study: Refractory type I: diet-unresponsive over 12 months, with immunophenotypically normal intraepithelial cells.

Measured with immunoSEQ multiplex PCR; TCRdb has only the in-frame clones, and not every one. The sample has more than 4,500 clones; about 61% are singletons. Sample: lamina propria lymphocytes from the gut. The receptor's source is a woman in her 70s with celiac disease.

The CDR3 bases are TGTGCCAGCAGCTTGACCCGGGGGGGAAACACCATATATTTT. Amino acids: CASSLTRGGNTIYF. V usage is TRBV11-2 and J usage is TRBJ1-3, with D perhaps TRBD1 (5 bases). Per germline, CDR1 SGHAT and CDR2 FQNNGV. The CDR3 totals 14 residues. The germline V and J ends were trimmed by 3 bases and 4 bases, with 10 bases remaining between them. The complete variable domain, with remaining parts taken from reference TRBV11-2 and TRBJ1-3, reads EAGVAQSPRYKIIEKRQSVAFWCNPISGHATLYWYQQILGQGPKLLIQFQNNGVVDDSQLPKDRFSAERLKGVDSTLKIQPAKLEDSAVYLCASSLTRGGNTIYFGEGSWLTVV.